The present T cell receptor beta chain was sequenced within a study of early T cells in non-severe SARS-CoV-2 infection. Of note for this clonotype: Its antigen is unidentified. A junction boundary mismatches the germline segment, possibly from a read error.

This CDR3 is built from 13 residues. Germline V CDR1 and CDR2: LNHDA, SQIVND (reference sequence). Points from the study as a whole: VDJdb matching favored anti-spike CD8 responses, missing private and CD4 specificities.

Molecules of cDNA were individually given unique molecular identifiers that were attached to them. TCRdb passed the 5' RACE reads through MiXCR, listing each CDR3 protein once. The sample consists of approximately 110,000 distinct CDR3 sequences, about 15% of them appearing once. This TCR was recovered from an adult who was a healthcare worker with PCR-confirmed SARS-CoV-2 infection or an uninfected control (not recorded which). This rearrangement joins TRBV19 to TRBJ2-7, with no clear D. Sequences were obtained from whole blood. The CDR3 nucleotides are TGTGCCAGTAGTAGCATGGAAACGGGCGAGCAGTGCTTC. Translation gives CASSSMETGEQCF.